The 30 T cell receptor beta chains in this list originate from one sample, sequenced in a study of T cells in Graves' hyperthyroidism and ophthalmopathy (dated by TCRdb to the late 2010s). The library was produced with multiplex PCR. TCRdb names Illumina HiSeq 2000 as the instrument used. TCR beta CDR3 regions were amplified from RNA transcripts. The TCR CDR3 was subjected to a first round of RT-PCR using the HTBI primer set and the Qiagen OneStep RT-PCR kit. TCRdb reprocessing: public reads trimmed at Q25 with fastp, clones called with MiXCR, in-frame beta chains kept. Under each unique CDR3 protein, matching rows form one entry showing the most common genes and DNA. In this sample the table shows roughly 360,000 distinct CDR3 sequences, approximately 12% of which occur a single time. The ten largest clones capture around 21% of the sample. Sequenced sample: blood. The receptors come from a man between 25 and 39 years old with Graves' hyperthyroidism that later progressed to Graves' ophthalmopathy.

This clonotype was seen many times. This chain joins TRBV12-3 or TRBV12-4 and TRBJ2-2; no clear D. Between the trimmed V and J ends, which lost 6 bases and 8 bases, there was a span of 7 bases. The CDR3 contains 11 residues. CDR3 sequence: CASSNAGELFF. CDR3 coding DNA: TGTGCCAGCAGCAACGCTGGGGAGCTGTTTTTT.

On this clonotype: A much larger clone is a single base away; this may be a read error. V gene TRBV28 combines with J gene TRBJ1-5; D is ambiguous. The CDR3 spans 12 residues. Deletions cut 2 bases from V and 6 bases from J, with 5 bases between. Germline loops: CDR1 MDHEN, CDR2 SYDVKM. CDR3 nucleotides: TGTGCCAGCAGTTTAACAGTTCAGCCCCAGCATTTT. As protein: CASSLTVQPQHF.

This clonotype was seen ten or more times. The CDR3 DNA follows: TGTGCCAGCAGTTACTCTGACAGCTACACTGAAGCTTTCTTT. Amino acid sequence: CASSYSDSYTEAFF. V usage is TRBV6-6 and J usage is TRBJ1-1; perhaps TRBD1 as D (5 bases). The germline CDR1 and CDR2 sequences are MNHNY and SVGAGI (reference sequence). The CDR3 has 14 residues. V lost 0 bases, J lost 3 bases, and 8 bases lay in between.

This clonotype occurred many times. The CDR3 sequence: CASSYGGGSGELFF. CDR3 bases: TGTGCCAGCAGTTACGGGGGGGGATCCGGGGAGCTGTTTTTT. The V call is TRBV6-5, the J call TRBJ2-2, with 7 nucleotides matching TRBD2. The CDR3 consists of 14 residues. J was trimmed by 6 bases and V by 2 bases; bases with no gene match: 3. Germline CDR1 reads MNHEY; CDR2 reads SVGAGI.

This rearrangement joins TRBV5-1 to TRBJ1-2, with unresolved D. V was cut by 0 bases and J by 8 bases, with 11 bases left in between. The CDR3 totals 13 residues. Germline CDR1 is SGHRS and CDR2 is YFSETQ. The CDR3 reads CASSLAPGSGYTF. CDR3 nucleotides: TGCGCCAGCAGCTTGGCCCCTGGGAGCGGCTACACCTTC.

This clonotype was picked up a small number of times. The genes are TRBV25-1 and TRBJ1-3; TRBD1 aligns across 7 bases. Germline loops: CDR1 MGHDK, CDR2 SYGVNS. With 3 bases clipped from V and 2 bases from J, the junction kept 4 bases outside the gene matches. The CDR3 has 15 residues. The CDR3 DNA follows: TGTGCCAGCAGTGATCGGCAGGGGGCTGGAAACACCATATATTTT. Its protein is CASSDRQGAGNTIYF.

This rearrangement joins TRBV7-9 to TRBJ1-1, with no clear D. Germline lookup yields CDR1 SEHNR and CDR2 FQNEAQ (reference sequence). The CDR3 is 16 residues long. V lost 5 bases, J lost 0 bases, and 16 bases lay in between. The CDR3 sequence: CASSPRPRPLNTEAFF. The CDR3 DNA follows: TGTGCCAGCAGCCCCAGACCGCGACCCTTGAACACTGAAGCTTTCTTT.

This clonotype was observed a few times. Here the CDR3 reads CASSIYGNSPLHF. The CDR3 coding sequence is TGTGCCAGTAGTATCTATGGGAATTCACCCCTCCACTTT. The chain recombines TRBV19 with TRBJ1-6, with D unclear. The CDR3 contains 13 residues. CDR1 LNHDA and CDR2 SQIVND come from the germline V gene (reference sequence). V gave up 3 bases and J gave up 7 bases, with 7 bases separating them.

Ten or more counts support this clonotype. The chain carries TRBV12-3 or TRBV12-4 and TRBJ2-7; no definite D call. The CDR3 totals 14 residues. With 1 base removed from V and 0 bases from J, the gap between germline ends came to 7 bases. For the CDR3, the DNA is TGTGCCAGCAGTTTAGAAGGGAACTCCTACGAGCAGTACTTC. Its translation: CASSLEGNSYEQYF.

This clonotype has a handful of counts. This rearrangement joins TRBV6-1 to TRBJ1-1, with D hard to call. CDR1 is MNHNS, CDR2 SASEGT, per germline. The CDR3 sequence is 14 residues long. The V gene lost 5 bases and the J gene lost 3 bases, with 13 bases spanning the gap. The DNA of the CDR3 is TGTGCCAGCAGTCGGATTTTACCCGACACTGAAGCTTTCTTT. Protein sequence: CASSRILPDTEAFF.

This clonotype was counted ten times or more. V usage is TRBV20-1 and J usage is TRBJ1-5, with TRBD1 matching over 8 bases. The J segment lost 3 bases and the V segment lost 6 bases, leaving 13 bases of the junction unmatched. CDR1 and CDR2 (germline): DFQATT, SNEGSKA (reference sequence). This CDR3 comprises 16 residues. The CDR3 coding sequence is TGCAGTGCCATCACCGGGACAGGAATCTTCAATCAGCCCCAGCATTTT. Translating gives CSAITGTGIFNQPQHF.

The J gene is TRBJ2-2, the V gene TRBV19, with D perhaps matching TRBD1 (5 bases). Germline V lookup: CDR1 LNHDA, CDR2 SQIVND (reference sequence). The CDR3 has 16 residues. V lost 3 bases, J lost 1 base, and 12 bases lay in between. CDR3 protein: CASSISRAKNTGELFF. CDR3 sequence (DNA): TGTGCCAGTAGTATTTCCAGGGCTAAGAACACCGGGGAGCTGTTTTTT.

This clonotype came up many times. J is TRBJ2-7 and V is TRBV28; either TRBD1 or TRBD2 may fit D (5 bases each). Germline CDR1 MDHEN, CDR2 SYDVKM. Between the trimmed V and J ends, which lost 7 bases and 2 bases, there was a span of 15 bases. The CDR3 loop spans 14 amino acids. This chain's CDR3 is CASIPGTATYEQYF. CDR3 bases: TGTGCCAGCATCCCCGGGACGGCGACCTACGAGCAGTACTTC.

In this sample, this clonotype turned up a few times. The chain recombines TRBV5-5 with TRBJ2-7, with D possibly TRBD2 on 6 matching bases. The CDR3 spans 13 residues. Germline CDR1 and CDR2: SGHKS and YYEKEE (reference sequence). V was pared by 4 bases and J by 3 bases, with 11 bases between. In DNA, the CDR3 is TGTGCCAGCAGCCACGGCGGGAACTACGAGCAGTACTTC. The encoded protein is CASSHGGNYEQYF.

This clonotype was detected a few times. CDR3 protein: CACTAGHDTQYF. The CDR3 DNA reads as TGTGCCTGTACGGCGGGGCACGATACGCAGTATTTT. The J gene is TRBJ2-3, the V gene TRBV19; D is perhaps TRBD2 (6 bases). V lost 11 bases and J lost 6, with 15 bases in between. CDR3 length: 12 residues. Germline V CDR1 and CDR2: LNHDA, SQIVND (reference sequence).

The chain carries TRBV6-1 and TRBJ1-5, with TRBD1 matching over 7 bases. Per germline, CDR1 MNHNS and CDR2 SASEGT. The V and J ends lost 6 bases and 4 bases, in that order; junction bases with no gene match: 9. The CDR3 extends over 15 amino acids. The CDR3 DNA follows: TGTGCCAGCAGCCCTCACGACAGGGCTAATCAGCCCCAGCATTTT. It encodes CASSPHDRANQPQHF.

The chain has TRBV7-8 and TRBJ2-6; D tentatively reads TRBD1 or TRBD2 (5 bases each). Germline CDR1 reads SGHVS; CDR2 reads FQNEAQ. V gave up 3 bases and J gave up 0 bases, with 9 bases separating them. The CDR3 covers 16 residues. The CDR3 DNA is TGTGCCAGCAGCTTGGGACGGTTCTCTGGGGCCAACGTCCTGACTTTC. Protein product: CASSLGRFSGANVLTF.

This clonotype was counted ten times or more. The V gene is TRBV7-9, the J gene TRBJ2-3; a possible D gene is TRBD2 (6 bases). Between the trimmed V and J ends, which lost 5 bases and 3 bases, there was a span of 9 bases. Germline V gene data show CDR1 as SEHNR and CDR2 as FQNEAQ (reference sequence). The CDR3 runs 13 residues. The CDR3 reads CASSGGLTDTQYF. CDR3 nucleotide sequence: TGTGCCAGCAGCGGGGGACTGACAGATACGCAGTATTTT.

The CDR3 coding sequence is TGCAGTGCACAGAAAGGGACACCTATCCGTTACGAGCAGTACTTC. Encoded protein: CSAQKGTPIRYEQYF. The rearrangement uses TRBV20-1 and TRBJ2-7; a possible D gene is TRBD1 (6 bases). This CDR3 comprises 15 residues. Trimming removed 6 bases at V and 4 bases at J, with 22 bases between. Germline V gene data show CDR1 as DFQATT and CDR2 as SNEGSKA (reference sequence).

This clonotype was found a few times. The chain has TRBV6-1 and TRBJ1-1; TRBD1 agrees at 9 bases. This CDR3 contains 14 residues. V lost 5 bases to trimming and J lost 5 bases; unmatched junction nucleotides: 6. Germline V gene sequence: CDR1 MNHNS, CDR2 SASEGT. In nucleotides, the CDR3 is TGTGCCAGCAGTAGACAGGGGGGGTTGACTGAAGCTTTCTTT. The encoded protein is CASSRQGGLTEAFF.

This clonotype was counted many times. The gene calls are TRBV12-3 or TRBV12-4 and TRBJ2-7; D gene unclear. Trimming took off 10 bases at V and 1 base at J, with 11 bases between the two ends. The CDR3 totals 12 residues. CDR3 loop: CAIAGESYEQYF. For the CDR3, the DNA is TGTGCCATCGCTGGGGAATCCTACGAGCAGTACTTC.

Ten or more counts support this clonotype. The chain uses TRBV3-1 and TRBJ2-4, with D unresolved. The V gene's germline CDR1 is LGHDT and CDR2 YNNKEL (reference sequence). The CDR3 extends over 15 amino acids. Trimming shortened V by 1 base and J by 0 bases, and 7 bases separated the two germline ends. CDR3: CASSQAPLAKNIQYF. CDR3 sequence (DNA): TGTGCCAGCAGCCAAGCCCCATTAGCCAAAAACATTCAGTACTTC.

V usage is TRBV4-1 and J usage is TRBJ1-4, with TRBD1 as a possible D gene (6 bases). This CDR3 has 15 amino acids. Between the trimmed V and J ends, which lost 3 bases and 7 bases, there was a span of 15 bases. Germline CDR1 is MGHRA and CDR2 is YSYEKL. The CDR3 here is CASSHLTGYGEKLFF. The CDR3 DNA follows: TGCGCCAGCAGCCACCTCACAGGGTATGGTGAAAAACTGTTTTTT.

The J gene is TRBJ2-2, the V gene TRBV5-1, with 9 bases aligning to TRBD1. Germline V lookup: CDR1 SGHRS, CDR2 YFSETQ. J gave up 5 bases and V 4 bases, and 6 bases lay outside the gene matches. This CDR3 contains 15 residues. The chain's CDR3 is CASSEGQGLTGELFF. CDR3 coding DNA: TGCGCCAGCAGCGAGGGACAGGGTTTGACCGGGGAGCTGTTTTTT.

This clonotype was seen repeatedly, ten times or more. The genes are TRBV12-3 or TRBV12-4 and TRBJ1-2, with D uncertain. The V gene lost 5 bases and the J gene lost 4 bases, with 20 bases spanning the gap. The CDR3 loop spans 16 amino acids. CDR3 sequence: CASSSRRSSPAYGYTF. CDR3 nucleotides: TGTGCCAGCAGTAGCAGGCGCTCCTCCCCGGCCTATGGCTACACCTTC.

This clonotype was counted ten times or more. The rearrangement links TRBV20-1 to TRBJ1-1; 7 bases map to TRBD1. There are 13 residues in the CDR3. The J segment lost 5 bases and the V segment lost 3 bases, leaving 6 bases of the junction unmatched. Germline V gene lookup returns CDR1 DFQATT and CDR2 SNEGSKA (reference sequence). The CDR3 region is CSAREQGETEAFF. CDR3 sequence (DNA): TGCAGTGCTAGGGAGCAGGGGGAGACTGAAGCTTTCTTT.

Of note for this clonotype: Possible read error: a much larger clone is one base away. CDR3 coding DNA: TGTGCCAACAGCTTGGGACCGGGACAAAGCTCCTACAATGAGCAGTTCTTC. Protein: CANSLGPGQSSYNEQFF. This chain links TRBV11-2 with TRBJ2-1, with D possibly TRBD1 on 6 matching bases. The germline V gene encodes CDR1 SGHAT and CDR2 FQNNGV. CDR3 length: 17 residues. Filled out from reference TRBV11-2 and TRBJ2-1, the complete variable domain reads EAGVAQSPRYKIIEKRQSVAFWCNPISGHATLYWYQQILGQGPKLLIQFQNNGVVDDSQLPKDRFSAERLKGVDSTLKIQPAKLEDSAVYLCANSLGPGQSSYNEQFFGPGTRLTVL.

The sample holds a few counts of this clonotype. The rearrangement uses TRBV5-1 and TRBJ1-2; D is unclear. There are 14 residues in the CDR3. Germline V CDR1 and CDR2: SGHRS, YFSETQ. The ends were cut back, 4 bases at V and 5 bases at J, with 15 bases in the middle. CDR3 sequence reads: CASSRSSRGYGYTF. The CDR3 nucleotides are TGCGCCAGCAGCAGGTCTAGCCGCGGGTATGGCTACACCTTC.

This clonotype was seen many times. The rearrangement joins TRBV6-1 to TRBJ1-2; D call uncertain. The ends were cut back, 5 bases at V and 0 bases at J, with 13 bases in the middle. The germline gives CDR1 MNHNS, CDR2 SASEGT. CDR3 length: 15 residues. CDR3 DNA sequence: TGTGCCAGCAGTCCGGAAGTCCTCGCTAACTATGGCTACACCTTC. Its protein product is CASSPEVLANYGYTF.

This clonotype was counted many times. This chain connects TRBV20-1 to TRBJ2-2, with 7 bases identical to TRBD1. V lost 0 bases, J lost 4 bases, and 5 bases stayed unmatched. Germline values: CDR1 DFQATT, CDR2 SNEGSKA (reference sequence). The CDR3 consists of 15 residues. CDR3 DNA sequence: TGCAGTGCTAGAGATTTTGACAGGGCCACCGGGGAGCTGTTTTTT. Encoded protein: CSARDFDRATGELFF.